Included here is one T cell receptor (beta chain) sequence, with context. No antigen is known for it. The data were taken from a study of T cell clones after liver transplantation. Study background: Post-transplant blood was tracked for graft-donor-reactive T cell clones identified in a pre-transplant mixed lymphocyte reaction. Apart from a few HCV-positive recipients, transplants were for non-autoimmune, non-viral reasons.

General study points: Post-transplant time points were not standardized, so conclusions are preliminary. In two subjects, few donor cells limited the measurable donor-reactive repertoire.

The data were produced by immunoSEQ multiplex PCR, yet TCRdb's version contains in-frame clones alone and is incomplete. The sample yields over 100,000 clones, approximately 78% seen once. Germline assignment: CDR1 SGHNT and CDR2 YENEEA. V gave up 0 bases and J gave up 4 bases, with 13 bases separating them. CDR3 length: 16 residues. The rearrangement joins TRBV11-3 to TRBJ2-1; D remains unclear. The sample in question was CD4+ T cells from blood, obtained before liver transplant. The receptor's source is a human donor who received a liver transplant. The CDR3 nucleotides are TGTGCCAGCAGCTTAGATGTGGCCCCAGGATACAATGAGCAGTTCTTC. It translates to CASSLDVAPGYNEQFF.